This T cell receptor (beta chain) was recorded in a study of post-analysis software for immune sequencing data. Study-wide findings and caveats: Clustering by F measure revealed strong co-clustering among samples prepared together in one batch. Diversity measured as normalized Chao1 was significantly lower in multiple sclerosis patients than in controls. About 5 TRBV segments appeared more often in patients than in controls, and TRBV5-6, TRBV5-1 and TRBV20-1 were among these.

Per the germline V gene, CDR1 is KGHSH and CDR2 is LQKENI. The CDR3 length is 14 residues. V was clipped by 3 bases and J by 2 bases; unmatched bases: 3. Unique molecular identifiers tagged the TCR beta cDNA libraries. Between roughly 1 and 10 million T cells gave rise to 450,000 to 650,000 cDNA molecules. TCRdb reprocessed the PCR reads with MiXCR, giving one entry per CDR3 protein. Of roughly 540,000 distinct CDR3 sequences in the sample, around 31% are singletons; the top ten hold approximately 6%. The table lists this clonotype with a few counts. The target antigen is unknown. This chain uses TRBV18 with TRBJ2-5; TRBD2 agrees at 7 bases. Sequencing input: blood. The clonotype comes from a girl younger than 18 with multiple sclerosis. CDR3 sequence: CASSPREGQETQYF. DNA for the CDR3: TGTGCCAGCTCACCCAGGGAGGGGCAAGAGACCCAGTACTTC.